Sequencing of this T cell receptor (beta chain) was carried out in a study of blood T cell repertoires in COVID-19. About the research overall: The study drew acute and convalescent COVID-19 samples from the United States, Italy and Spain. The analysed material was cDNA or gDNA that came from T cells, B-cell-depleted T cells, or PBMCs.

This clone was observed once. Authors' methods: Reference gene primer amplification yielded estimated nucleated cell counts. Sequenced by immunoSEQ multiplex PCR; TCRdb stores in-frame clones only, minus some. V and J calls and clone size are as listed in that table; D and trimming were resolved from the DNA. Of about 32,000 clones in the sample, roughly 84% were seen once. The CDR3 contains 13 residues. Germline CDR1 and CDR2: SGHRS and YFSETQ. V lost 4 bases and J lost 1, with 8 bases in between. The chain combines TRBV5-1 with TRBJ1-1, with a weak D call TRBD1 (6 bases). This sequence originates from a man aged 55 to 70 with active COVID-19. Material: peripheral blood. As DNA, the CDR3 is TGCGCCAGCAGCCTGACAGGGAACACTGAAGCTTTCTTT. Encoded protein: CASSLTGNTEAFF. The variable domain in full, completed from reference TRBV5-1 and TRBJ1-1, reads KAGVTQTPRYLIKTRGQQVTLSCSPISGHRSVSWYQQTPGQGLQFLFEYFSETQRNKGNFPGRFSGRQFSNSRSEMNVSTLELGDSALYLCASSLTGNTEAFFGQGTRLTVV.